These T cell receptor beta chains were read from a single sample in a study of tumor-infiltrating lymphocytes in primary liver carcinoma. Using its own MiXCR run on the multiplex PCR reads, TCRdb lists one record per CDR3 protein. This table holds approximately 76,000 distinct CDR3 sequences, 65% to 75% found once. Sequenced: liver tumor tissue from sampling region 4. The receptors derive from a woman aged 55-70 years with primary liver carcinoma and hepatitis B virus infection. Each CDR3 is given with its conserved first and last residue. The D gene is left open where the match is weak. Clone sizes are given selectively: once, few, many, or a class where the clone is expanded.

cdr3_nt: TGTGCCACCAGTGACCCCGGGACAGGGAACACCGGGGAGCTGTTTTTT; cdr3_aa: CATSDPGTGNTGELFF; j_call: TRBJ2-2; v_call: TRBV24-1; cdr3_length: 16; d_call: TRBD1; clone_size: few
cdr3_nt: TGCGCCAGCAACTCCTTAGGGGGGGAACTTTTATCTGGAAACACCATATATTTT; cdr3_aa: CASNSLGGELLSGNTIYF; j_call: TRBJ1-3; v_call: TRBV4-1; cdr3_length: 18; d_call: -; clone_size: many
cdr3_nt: TGCGCCAGCAGCCCAATCGAGACGGGTCGGCCCCAGCATTTT; cdr3_aa: CASSPIETGRPQHF; j_call: TRBJ1-5; v_call: TRBV4-1; cdr3_length: 14; d_call: -; clone_size: many
cdr3_nt: TGTGCCAACAGCCTCACCCGACAGGCTGCAACTAATGAAACACTGTTTTTT; cdr3_aa: CANSLTRQAATNETLFF; j_call: TRBJ1-4; v_call: TRBV11-2; cdr3_length: 17; d_call: -; clone_size: -
cdr3_nt: TGTGCCATCAGGACAGGGGGAGTCACGGGCTATAATGAGCAGCTCTTC; cdr3_aa: CAIRTGGVTGYNEQLF; j_call: TRBJ2-1; v_call: TRBV10-3; cdr3_length: 16; d_call: TRBD1; clone_size: -
cdr3_nt: TGTGCCAGCAGCCAAGAAACGGGAGGTCGGAGTGAGCAGTACTTC; cdr3_aa: CASSQETGGRSEQYF; j_call: TRBJ2-7; v_call: TRBV12-3/TRBV12-4; cdr3_length: 15; d_call: TRBD2; clone_size: few
cdr3_nt: TGTGTCAGCATAAGACTAGCGGGAGGGTCAAGAGTAGAAGACCAGTACTTC; cdr3_aa: CVSIRLAGGSRVEDQYF; j_call: TRBJ2-5; v_call: TRBV12-3/TRBV12-4; cdr3_length: 17; d_call: TRBD2; clone_size: -
cdr3_nt: TGTGCCAGCGCAACTAGCGGGAGGGCCATTGAGCAGTTCTTC; cdr3_aa: CASATSGRAIEQFF; j_call: TRBJ2-1; v_call: TRBV2; cdr3_length: 14; d_call: TRBD2; clone_size: -
cdr3_nt: TGTGCCAGTAGCCTCGGGACACCGGAGGGATTCTATGACTACACCTTC; cdr3_aa: CASSLGTPEGFYDYTF; j_call: TRBJ1-2; v_call: TRBV11-2; cdr3_length: 16; d_call: -; clone_size: -
cdr3_nt: TGTGCCAGTAGTCGGACAGGGCTGGAGACCCGGTACTTC; cdr3_aa: CASSRTGLETRYF; j_call: TRBJ2-5; v_call: TRBV28; cdr3_length: 13; d_call: TRBD1; clone_size: -
cdr3_nt: TGTGCCATCTGCCGGACACTGGTCTCACCCCTTCACTTT; cdr3_aa: CAICRTLVSPLHF; j_call: TRBJ1-6; v_call: TRBV11-1; cdr3_length: 13; d_call: -; clone_size: -
cdr3_nt: TGTGCCAGCAGTTTGTGGGGACGCGATCAGCCCCAGCACTTT; cdr3_aa: CASSLWGRDQPQHF; j_call: TRBJ1-5; v_call: TRBV28; cdr3_length: 14; d_call: -; clone_size: -
cdr3_nt: TGTGCCAGCAGTTCTGGACTAGCGGTCCTCTCCTACGAGCAGTGCTTC; cdr3_aa: CASSSGLAVLSYEQCF; j_call: TRBJ2-7; v_call: TRBV28; cdr3_length: 16; d_call: TRBD2; clone_size: few
cdr3_nt: TGTGCCAGCAGCCTGGGACTCACTACCTACGATCGGTACTTC; cdr3_aa: CASSLGLTTYDRYF; j_call: TRBJ2-7; v_call: TRBV6-2/TRBV6-3; cdr3_length: 14; d_call: -; clone_size: -
cdr3_nt: TGTGCCATCAGTGACGGGACAACCCCGAACACTGAAGCTTTCTTT; cdr3_aa: CAISDGTTPNTEAFF; j_call: TRBJ1-1; v_call: TRBV10-3; cdr3_length: 15; d_call: -; clone_size: many
cdr3_nt: TGTGCTAGCAGTTTGGACGGTTCAAGGCCACCCCTCCACTTT; cdr3_aa: CASSLDGSRPPLHF; j_call: TRBJ1-6; v_call: TRBV6-6; cdr3_length: 14; d_call: -; clone_size: -
cdr3_nt: TGTGCGAGCAACTCCCGACCGACGCGAGGGGCGAACACTGTAGCTTTCTTT; cdr3_aa: CASNSRPTRGANTVAFF; j_call: TRBJ1-1; v_call: TRBV11-2; cdr3_length: 17; d_call: -; clone_size: -
cdr3_nt: TGTGCCAGCAGCCAAGAGGAGACAGGGTCTCGCACAGATATGCAGTATTTT; cdr3_aa: CASSQEETGSRTDMQYF; j_call: TRBJ2-3; v_call: TRBV4-2; cdr3_length: 17; d_call: TRBD1; clone_size: -
cdr3_nt: TGTCCCAGCAGTTCTGGACTAGCGGTCACCGGGGAGCTCTTTTTT; cdr3_aa: CPSSSGLAVTGELFF; j_call: TRBJ2-2; v_call: TRBV12-3/TRBV12-4; cdr3_length: 15; d_call: TRBD2; clone_size: -
cdr3_nt: TGTGCCAGCACCCCAGGTACCGAGCAGTACTTC; cdr3_aa: CASTPGTEQYF; j_call: TRBJ2-7; v_call: TRBV12-3/TRBV12-4; cdr3_length: 11; d_call: -; clone_size: many
cdr3_nt: TGTGCCAGGAGTTCCCCCGGAGGGCCCGTAGATACGCAGTATTTT; cdr3_aa: CARSSPGGPVDTQYF; j_call: TRBJ2-3; v_call: TRBV28; cdr3_length: 15; d_call: -; clone_size: -
cdr3_nt: TGTGCTAACAGTGAAGACGGAGGGTGCAATCAGCCCCAGCATTTT; cdr3_aa: CANSEDGGCNQPQHF; j_call: TRBJ1-5; v_call: TRBV6-1; cdr3_length: 15; d_call: -; clone_size: -
cdr3_nt: TGCGCCAGCAGGGGGAACGGCCGCTACGAGCAGTACTTC; cdr3_aa: CASRGNGRYEQYF; j_call: TRBJ2-7; v_call: TRBV4-1; cdr3_length: 13; d_call: -; clone_size: medium-sized
cdr3_nt: TGTGCCAACAGGAAGACCCGGGGGGCCCAATACGAGCAGTACTTC; cdr3_aa: CANRKTRGAQYEQYF; j_call: TRBJ2-7; v_call: TRBV12-3/TRBV12-4; cdr3_length: 15; d_call: -; clone_size: -
cdr3_nt: TGTGCCAGCAGTTCGCGGATAGGGTCAAGCTATGGCTACACCTTC; cdr3_aa: CASSSRIGSSYGYTF; j_call: TRBJ1-2; v_call: TRBV6-6; cdr3_length: 15; d_call: -; clone_size: -
cdr3_nt: TGCAGTGCTAGAGGAGGGGTGAGACAGCCCCAGCATTTT; cdr3_aa: CSARGGVRQPQHF; j_call: TRBJ1-5; v_call: TRBV20-1; cdr3_length: 13; d_call: -; clone_size: -
cdr3_nt: TGTGCCAGCAGACAGGAAAGGACTGGGGACTATGAGCAGTACTTC; cdr3_aa: CASRQERTGDYEQYF; j_call: TRBJ2-7; v_call: TRBV6-6; cdr3_length: 15; d_call: TRBD2; clone_size: -
cdr3_nt: TGTGCCAGCACTCCAGGGCAGGGTGTGACAGATACGCAGTATTTT; cdr3_aa: CASTPGQGVTDTQYF; j_call: TRBJ2-3; v_call: TRBV6-5; cdr3_length: 15; d_call: -; clone_size: -
cdr3_nt: TGTGCCAGCAGTTTGCGTGTCAAATCTGAAGCTTTCTTT; cdr3_aa: CASSLRVKSEAFF; j_call: TRBJ1-1; v_call: TRBV28; cdr3_length: 13; d_call: -; clone_size: -
cdr3_nt: TGTGTCAGCACCGTTACAGGGGCCAATGGCTACACCTTC; cdr3_aa: CVSTVTGANGYTF; j_call: TRBJ1-2; v_call: TRBV12-3/TRBV12-4; cdr3_length: 13; d_call: TRBD1; clone_size: -
cdr3_nt: TGTGCCAGCATCCCTGGACTAGCGGGAAGCACAGATACGCAGTGTTTT; cdr3_aa: CASIPGLAGSTDTQCF; j_call: TRBJ2-3; v_call: TRBV4-2; cdr3_length: 16; d_call: TRBD2; clone_size: -
cdr3_nt: TGTGCCAGCAGCCATGTCCCGGGAGTCGTCACAGATACCCAGTATTTT; cdr3_aa: CASSHVPGVVTDTQYF; j_call: TRBJ2-3; v_call: TRBV14; cdr3_length: 16; d_call: -; clone_size: -
cdr3_nt: TGTGCCAGCAGCTTCGACAGGGGGAGAGATAATGAGCAGTTATTC; cdr3_aa: CASSFDRGRDNEQLF; j_call: TRBJ2-1; v_call: TRBV7-9; cdr3_length: 15; d_call: TRBD1; clone_size: -
cdr3_nt: TGCAGCGTCACTAGCGATAACACAGATACGCAATATTTT; cdr3_aa: CSVTSDNTDTQYF; j_call: TRBJ2-3; v_call: TRBV29-1; cdr3_length: 13; d_call: TRBD2; clone_size: -
cdr3_nt: TGTGCCAGCAGCCCCCGGATCGGGGACGCCTACAATGAGCAGTTCTTC; cdr3_aa: CASSPRIGDAYNEQFF; j_call: TRBJ2-1; v_call: TRBV5-5; cdr3_length: 16; d_call: -; clone_size: many
cdr3_nt: TGTGCCAGCAGTGCGACAGGGTATGCCTACGAGCAGTACTTC; cdr3_aa: CASSATGYAYEQYF; j_call: TRBJ2-7; v_call: TRBV6-1; cdr3_length: 14; d_call: TRBD1; clone_size: many
cdr3_nt: TGTGCCAGCAGCAGAGACAGGGCCCATGGGTCCCTCCACTTT; cdr3_aa: CASSRDRAHGSLHF; j_call: TRBJ1-6; v_call: TRBV14; cdr3_length: 14; d_call: TRBD1; clone_size: few
cdr3_nt: TGTGCCAGCAGGCGCGGGACAGGGTTCGAGCAGTACTTC; cdr3_aa: CASRRGTGFEQYF; j_call: TRBJ2-7; v_call: TRBV6-5; cdr3_length: 13; d_call: TRBD1; clone_size: many
cdr3_nt: TGTGCCAGCAGCTTGGATCCCTTTCGACAGGAGGCCGGATCACCCCTCTACTTT; cdr3_aa: CASSLDPFRQEAGSPLYF; j_call: TRBJ1-6; v_call: TRBV5-6; cdr3_length: 18; d_call: -; clone_size: -
cdr3_nt: TGTGCCAGCAGCCATGAGTCCCCTAGTGGGAGGGTAGGACCAGGAAACATTCAGTACTTC; cdr3_aa: CASSHESPSGRVGPGNIQYF; j_call: TRBJ2-4; v_call: TRBV4-2; cdr3_length: 20; d_call: TRBD2; clone_size: -
cdr3_nt: TGTGCCAGTAGCTTAGATTCGGGAGCAATCTATGGCTACAACTTC; cdr3_aa: CASSLDSGAIYGYNF; j_call: TRBJ1-2; v_call: TRBV11-2; cdr3_length: 15; d_call: -; clone_size: -
cdr3_nt: TGCCCCAGCAGCCAAATAGACATGGGACTTCCGACCGGGGAGCTGTTTTTT; cdr3_aa: CPSSQIDMGLPTGELFF; j_call: TRBJ2-2; v_call: TRBV4-1; cdr3_length: 17; d_call: -; clone_size: -
cdr3_nt: TGTGACATCAGTGAGGGCAGGGAACCCCACGAGCAGTACTTC; cdr3_aa: CDISEGREPHEQYF; j_call: TRBJ2-7; v_call: TRBV10-3; cdr3_length: 14; d_call: -; clone_size: -
cdr3_nt: TGTGCCAGCAGCTTAGCGACTGTTCTTGAGGACTACACCTTC; cdr3_aa: CASSLATVLEDYTF; j_call: TRBJ1-2; v_call: TRBV11-3; cdr3_length: 14; d_call: -; clone_size: -
cdr3_nt: TGTCCCAGCAGCCTGAACTGGGAGGTAGATACGCAGTATTTT; cdr3_aa: CPSSLNWEVDTQYF; j_call: TRBJ2-3; v_call: TRBV11-2; cdr3_length: 14; d_call: -; clone_size: -
cdr3_nt: TGTACCAGCAGTGACTCAGGGACAGACACGCAGTATTTT; cdr3_aa: CTSSDSGTDTQYF; j_call: TRBJ2-3; v_call: TRBV6-4; cdr3_length: 13; d_call: TRBD1; clone_size: -